This TCR beta chain was observed in a study of T cell repertoires in cytomegalovirus infection. Study-wide background: Public TCR beta signature analysis indicated the presence of both CMV infection and matching HLA type.

This clonotype occurred a few times. Antigen unknown. Whole-study results and caveats: Identification of carriers of CMV plus the relevant HLA was achieved through cumulative public TCR beta family frequency. The ex vivo response showed dominance by HLA-C-restricted CMV-specific TCR beta clonotypes.

TCRdb analysed the reads with MiXCR anew, one entry per CDR3 protein. The table has 150,000 to 200,000 distinct CDR3 sequences, 9.5% seen once. V lost 3 bases to trimming and J lost 2 bases; unmatched junction nucleotides: 20. The CDR3 is 21 residues long. The rearrangement uses TRBV12-3 or TRBV12-4 and TRBJ2-2; 8 bases are a match to TRBD1. The specimen sequenced was PBMCs. The clonotype originates from a human donor in good health (CMV status not recorded). Some clones in this sample may be carry-over from other donors' samples. CDR3 protein: CASSFRSLGQGATQNTGELFF. In DNA, the CDR3 is TGTGCCAGCAGTTTTAGATCTCTGGGGCAGGGGGCAACACAAAACACCGGGGAGCTGTTTTTT.